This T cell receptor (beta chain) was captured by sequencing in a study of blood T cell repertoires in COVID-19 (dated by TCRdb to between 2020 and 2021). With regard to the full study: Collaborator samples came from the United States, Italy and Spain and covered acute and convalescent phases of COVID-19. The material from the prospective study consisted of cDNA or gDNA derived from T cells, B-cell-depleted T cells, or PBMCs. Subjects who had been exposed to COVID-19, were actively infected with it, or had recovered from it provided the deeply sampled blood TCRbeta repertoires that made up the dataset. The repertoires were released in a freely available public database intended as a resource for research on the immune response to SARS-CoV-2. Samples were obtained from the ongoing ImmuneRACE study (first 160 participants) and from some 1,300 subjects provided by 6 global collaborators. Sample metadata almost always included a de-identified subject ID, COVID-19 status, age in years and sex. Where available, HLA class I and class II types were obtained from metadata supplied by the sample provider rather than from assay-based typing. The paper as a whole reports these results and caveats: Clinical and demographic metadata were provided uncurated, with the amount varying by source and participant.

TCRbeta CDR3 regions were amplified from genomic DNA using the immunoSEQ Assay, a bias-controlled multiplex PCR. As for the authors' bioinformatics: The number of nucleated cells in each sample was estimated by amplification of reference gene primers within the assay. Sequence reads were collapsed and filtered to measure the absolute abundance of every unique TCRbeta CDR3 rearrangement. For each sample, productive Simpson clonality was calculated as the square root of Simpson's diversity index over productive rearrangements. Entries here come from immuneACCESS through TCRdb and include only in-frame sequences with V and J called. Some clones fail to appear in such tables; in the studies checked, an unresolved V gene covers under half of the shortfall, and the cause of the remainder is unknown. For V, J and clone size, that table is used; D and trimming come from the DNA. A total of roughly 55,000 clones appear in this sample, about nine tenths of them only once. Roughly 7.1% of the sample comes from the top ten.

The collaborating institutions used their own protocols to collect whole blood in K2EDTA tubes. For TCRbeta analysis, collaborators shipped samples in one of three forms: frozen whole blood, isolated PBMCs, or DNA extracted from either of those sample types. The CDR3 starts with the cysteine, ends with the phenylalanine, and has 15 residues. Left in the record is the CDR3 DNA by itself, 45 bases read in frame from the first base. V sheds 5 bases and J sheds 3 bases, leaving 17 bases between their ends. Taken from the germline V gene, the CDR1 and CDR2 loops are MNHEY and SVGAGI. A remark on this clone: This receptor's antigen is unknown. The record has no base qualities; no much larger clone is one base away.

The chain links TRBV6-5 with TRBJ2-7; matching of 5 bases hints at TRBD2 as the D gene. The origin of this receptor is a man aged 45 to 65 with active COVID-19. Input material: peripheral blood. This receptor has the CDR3 CASSRELGRGYEQYF. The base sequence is TGTGCCAGCAGTAGAGAACTCGGACGGGGCTACGAGCAGTACTTC.